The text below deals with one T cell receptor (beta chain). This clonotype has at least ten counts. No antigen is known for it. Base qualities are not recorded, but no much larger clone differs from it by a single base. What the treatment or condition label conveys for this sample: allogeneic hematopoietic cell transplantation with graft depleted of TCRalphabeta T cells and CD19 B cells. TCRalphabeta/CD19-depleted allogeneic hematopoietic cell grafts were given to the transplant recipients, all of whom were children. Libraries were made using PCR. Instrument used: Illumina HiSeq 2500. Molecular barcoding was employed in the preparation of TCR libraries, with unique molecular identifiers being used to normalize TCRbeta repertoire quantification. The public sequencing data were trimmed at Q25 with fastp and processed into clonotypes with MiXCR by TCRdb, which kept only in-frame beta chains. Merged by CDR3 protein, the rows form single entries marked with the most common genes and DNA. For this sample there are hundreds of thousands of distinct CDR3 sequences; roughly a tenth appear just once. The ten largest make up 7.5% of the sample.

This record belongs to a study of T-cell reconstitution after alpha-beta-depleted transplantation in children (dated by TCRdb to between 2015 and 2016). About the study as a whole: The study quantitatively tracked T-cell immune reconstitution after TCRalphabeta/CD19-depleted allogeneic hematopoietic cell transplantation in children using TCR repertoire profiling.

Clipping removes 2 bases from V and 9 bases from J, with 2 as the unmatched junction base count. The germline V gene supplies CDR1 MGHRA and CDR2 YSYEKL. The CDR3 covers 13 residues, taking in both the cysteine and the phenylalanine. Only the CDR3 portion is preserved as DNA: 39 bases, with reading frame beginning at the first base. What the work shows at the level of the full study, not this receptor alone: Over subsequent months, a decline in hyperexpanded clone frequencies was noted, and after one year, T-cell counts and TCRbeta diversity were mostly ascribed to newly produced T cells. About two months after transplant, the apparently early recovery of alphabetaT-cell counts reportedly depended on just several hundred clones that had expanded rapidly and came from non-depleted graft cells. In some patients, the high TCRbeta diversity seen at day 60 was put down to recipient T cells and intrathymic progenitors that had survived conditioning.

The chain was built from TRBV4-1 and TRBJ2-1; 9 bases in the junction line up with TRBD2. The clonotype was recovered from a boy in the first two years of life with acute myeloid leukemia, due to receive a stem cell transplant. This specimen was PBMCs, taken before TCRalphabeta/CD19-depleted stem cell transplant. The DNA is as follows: TGCGCCAGCAGCCAAAATAGCGGGAGTGAGCAGTTCTTC. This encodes CASSQNSGSEQFF.